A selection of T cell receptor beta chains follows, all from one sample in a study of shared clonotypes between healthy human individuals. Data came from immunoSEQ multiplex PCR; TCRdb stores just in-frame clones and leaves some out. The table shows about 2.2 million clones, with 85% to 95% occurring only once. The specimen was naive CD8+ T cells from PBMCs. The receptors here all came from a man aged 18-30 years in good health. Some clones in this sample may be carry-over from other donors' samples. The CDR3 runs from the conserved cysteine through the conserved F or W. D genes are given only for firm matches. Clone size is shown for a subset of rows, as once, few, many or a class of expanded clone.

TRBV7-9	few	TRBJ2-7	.	TGTGCCAGCAGCTCGGACACGTACGAGCAGTACTTC	CASSSDTYEQYF
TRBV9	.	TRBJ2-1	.	TGTGCCAGCAGCGGAGGGGAGGGGGCGCCCCAGTTCTTC	CASSGGEGAPQFF
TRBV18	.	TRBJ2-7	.	TGTGCCAGCTCTTACGGGATATCCTACGAGCAGTACTTC	CASSYGISYEQYF
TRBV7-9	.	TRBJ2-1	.	TGTGCCAGCAGCTTAGCCAGGAATGAGCAGTTCTTC	CASSLARNEQFF
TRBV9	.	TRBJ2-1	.	TGTGCCAGCAGCGTAGCAGGGGCTGGTTACAATGAGCAGTTCTTC	CASSVAGAGYNEQFF
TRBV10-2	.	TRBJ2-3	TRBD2	TGCGCCAGCAGTGATTACCCTTGGGCGGGAGATACAGATACGCAGTATTTT	CASSDYPWAGDTDTQYF
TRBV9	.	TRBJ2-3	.	TGTGCCAGCAGCGTGGTCGGGAGTGTTACAGATACGCAGTATTTT	CASSVVGSVTDTQYF
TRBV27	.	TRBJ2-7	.	TGTGCCAGCAGTCCCTCGGGCGGACACTCCTACGAGCAGTACTTC	CASSPSGGHSYEQYF
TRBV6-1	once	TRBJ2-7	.	TGTGCCAGCAGCGAGGGGTATGGCTACGAGCAGTACTTC	CASSEGYGYEQYF
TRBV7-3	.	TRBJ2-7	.	TGTGCCAGCAGCTTAGGAATCCGGGGATACGAGCAGTACTTC	CASSLGIRGYEQYF
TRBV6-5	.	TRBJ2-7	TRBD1	TGTGCCAGCAACGCAGACAGGGGGCACCACGAGCAGTACTTC	CASNADRGHHEQYF
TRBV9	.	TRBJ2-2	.	TGTGCCAGCAGCGTAGGGACAACGAACACCGGGGAGCTGTTTTTT	CASSVGTTNTGELFF
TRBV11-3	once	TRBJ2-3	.	TGTGCCAGCAGCCCCGGGGGCGGCCCTATCACAGATACGCAGTATTTT	CASSPGGGPITDTQYF
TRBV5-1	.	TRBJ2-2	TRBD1	TGCGCCAGCAGCCCCCAACCGGGACAGGGGGAATTGTGGACCGGGGAGCTGTTTTTT	CASSPQPGQGELWTGELFF
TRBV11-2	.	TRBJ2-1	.	TGTGCCAGCAGCTTAGGGCGGGGACCTCGGAATGAGCAGTTCTTC	CASSLGRGPRNEQFF
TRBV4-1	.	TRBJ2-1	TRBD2	TGCGCCAGCAGCCTAACCGGGACTAGCTACAATGAGCAGTTCTTC	CASSLTGTSYNEQFF
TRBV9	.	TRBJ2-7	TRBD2	TGTGCCAGCAGCGGACGTTTTCGGACTAGCGGGGACAGCAACTACGAGCAGTACTTC	CASSGRFRTSGDSNYEQYF
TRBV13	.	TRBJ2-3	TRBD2	TGTGCCAGCAGCCCGGCGGGGGCAGATACGCAGTATTTT	CASSPAGADTQYF
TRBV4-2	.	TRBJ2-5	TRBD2	TGTGCCAGCAGCCAGGGGGGGGGTCGGGAGACCCAGTACTTC	CASSQGGGRETQYF
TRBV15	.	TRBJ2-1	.	TGTGCCGGTGGGTCTTCCTACAATGAGCAGTTCTTC	CAGGSSYNEQFF
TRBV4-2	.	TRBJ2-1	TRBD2	TGTGCCAGCAGCCAAGATTGGGGGGAGGGGTACAATGAGCAGTTCTTC	CASSQDWGEGYNEQFF
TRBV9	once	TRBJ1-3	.	TGTGCCAGCAGCGTAGGGGCTACTGGAAACACCATATATTTT	CASSVGATGNTIYF
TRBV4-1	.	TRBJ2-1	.	TGCGCCAGCAGCCCACAGAACAATGAGCAGTTCTTC	CASSPQNNEQFF
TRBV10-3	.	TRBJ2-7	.	TGTGCCATCACTACAGGGTCGGACGAGCAGTACTTC	CAITTGSDEQYF
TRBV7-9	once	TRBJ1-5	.	TGTGCCAGCAGCTTGACAGGTTACGATCAGCCCCAGCATTTT	CASSLTGYDQPQHF
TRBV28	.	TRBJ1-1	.	TGTGCCAGCAGTGCCGCTCGGGCAGGGCCCCACACTGAAGCTTTCTTT	CASSAARAGPHTEAFF
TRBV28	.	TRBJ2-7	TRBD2	TGTGCCAGCAGTTGGGCGGGAGCCACCTACGAGCAGTACTTC	CASSWAGATYEQYF
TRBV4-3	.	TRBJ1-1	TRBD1	TGCGCCAGCAGCCAAGGGATGGGGACAGGAAGGGCTTTCTTT	CASSQGMGTGRAFF
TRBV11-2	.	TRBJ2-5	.	TGTGCCAGCAGCTTGGTGGTGTCGGACCTCCAAGAGACCCAGTACTTC	CASSLVVSDLQETQYF
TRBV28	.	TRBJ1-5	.	TGTGCCAGCAGGAGGGATTGGGAGGGCAATCAGCCCCAGCATTTT	CASRRDWEGNQPQHF
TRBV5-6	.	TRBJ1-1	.	TGTGCCAGCAGCCCCATGGCCCGGCCCGCGGGCACTGAAGCTTTCTTT	CASSPMARPAGTEAFF
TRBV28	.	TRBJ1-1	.	TGTGCCAGCAGTGAAGTGGGGAGAGGTACTGAAGCTTTCTTT	CASSEVGRGTEAFF
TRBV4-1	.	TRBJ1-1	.	TGCGCCAGCAGCCTTAGGGAGCAGACTGAAGCTTTCTTT	CASSLREQTEAFF
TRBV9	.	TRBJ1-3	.	TGTGCCAGCAGCGTAGCAAATGGAAACACCATATATTTT	CASSVANGNTIYF
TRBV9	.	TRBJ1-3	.	TGTGCCAGCAGCGTAGATTCAGATCTAACTGGAAACACCATATATTTT	CASSVDSDLTGNTIYF
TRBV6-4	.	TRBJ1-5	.	TGTGCCAGCAGTGCCACTCTCGGGCAGCCCCAGCATTTT	CASSATLGQPQHF
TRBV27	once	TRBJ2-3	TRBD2	TGTGCCAGCAGTCTCCGGGAGGTTAAAGGCACAGATACGCAGTATTTT	CASSLREVKGTDTQYF
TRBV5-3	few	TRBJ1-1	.	TGTGCCAGAAGCTTGGTTCCAGGCCTGAACACTGAAGCTTTCTTT	CARSLVPGLNTEAFF
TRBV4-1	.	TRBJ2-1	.	TGCGCCAGCAGCCCGCTGCGGTACAATGAGCAGTTCTTC	CASSPLRYNEQFF
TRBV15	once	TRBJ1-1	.	TGTGCCACCAGCAGAGTACTGGAGAACACTGAAGCTTTCTTT	CATSRVLENTEAFF
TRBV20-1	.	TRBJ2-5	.	TGCAGTGCTCTCCAGGGGACCCAGTACTTC	CSALQGTQYF
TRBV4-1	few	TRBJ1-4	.	TGCGCCAGCAGCCAAGAATCCCCAACTAATGAAAAACTGTTTTTT	CASSQESPTNEKLFF
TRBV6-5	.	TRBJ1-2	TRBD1	TGTGCCAGCAGTCCGACAGGGGGCCCCCTTTATGGCTACACCTTC	CASSPTGGPLYGYTF
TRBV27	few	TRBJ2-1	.	TGTGCCAGCAGGTCAGCCTGGGAGCAGTTCTTC	CASRSAWEQFF
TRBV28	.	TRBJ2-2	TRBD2	TGTGCCAGCAGTTGGGAGCGGGAGGCTACCTTCCGGGAGCTGTTTTTT	CASSWEREATFRELFF
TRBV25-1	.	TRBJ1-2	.	TGTGCCAGCAGTGTGGGCCCACCGGAAGGCTACACCTTC	CASSVGPPEGYTF
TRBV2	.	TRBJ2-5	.	TGTGCCAGCAGTGAAGTGGATGGACTTACTTTGGAGACCCAGTACTTC	CASSEVDGLTLETQYF
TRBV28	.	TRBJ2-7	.	TGTGCCAGCAGTTTAAGCCCCGCCTACGAGCAGTACTTC	CASSLSPAYEQYF
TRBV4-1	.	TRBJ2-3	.	TGCGCCAGCAGCCAAGTCCTTCGGGAAACAGATACGCAGTATTTT	CASSQVLRETDTQYF
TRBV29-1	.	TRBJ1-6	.	TGCAGCGTCTATGGGGAACCAGGGAGGGAGGTGAATTCACCCCTCCACTTT	CSVYGEPGREVNSPLHF
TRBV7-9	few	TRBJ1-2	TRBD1	TGTGCCAGCAGCCGTCCAGGGGGCGGGAATGGCTACACCTTC	CASSRPGGGNGYTF
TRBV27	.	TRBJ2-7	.	TGTGCCAGCAGACCTCTGGACCGTTACGAGCAGTACTTC	CASRPLDRYEQYF
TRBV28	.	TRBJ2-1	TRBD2	TGTGCCAGCAGTGGGACTAGCGGGAGCTCTCCCTACAATGAGCAGTTCTTC	CASSGTSGSSPYNEQFF
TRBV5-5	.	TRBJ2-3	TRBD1	TGTGCCAGCACCGCGGAGGGACAGGGGACAGATACGCAGTATTTT	CASTAEGQGTDTQYF